The 10 T cell receptor beta chains presented below share a single source sample, sequenced in a study of shared clonotypes between healthy human individuals. Method: immunoSEQ multiplex PCR; TCRdb's copy keeps in-frame clones and lacks some. This table has 1,100,000 or so clones, 70% to 80% appearing once. The sample comprised memory CD4+ T cells from PBMCs. Subset: CD45RA-negative fraction. All receptors derive from a man aged 18 to 29 in good health. Some clones in this sample may be carry-over from other donors' samples.

The V gene is TRBV28, the J gene TRBJ1-5, with 7 bases identical to TRBD1. Per the germline V gene, CDR1 is MDHEN and CDR2 is SYDVKM. V lost 6 bases, J lost 3 bases, and 11 bases stayed unmatched. This CDR3 is built from 16 residues. CDR3 coding DNA: TGTGCCAGCAGCTCCCTAGACAGGGTATTCAATCAGCCCCAGCATTTT. Amino acid sequence: CASSSLDRVFNQPQHF.

V usage is TRBV28 and J usage is TRBJ2-3; 12 bases agree with TRBD2. V lost 6 bases to trimming and J lost 3 bases; unmatched junction nucleotides: 13. The CDR3 runs 18 residues. CDR1 and CDR2 from the germline V gene are MDHEN and SYDVKM. The CDR3: CASRKYTTSGSRTDTQYF. For the CDR3, the DNA is TGTGCCAGCAGGAAATATACGACTAGCGGGAGTCGTACAGATACGCAGTATTTT. The whole variable domain, remainder taken from reference TRBV28 and TRBJ2-3, is DVKVTQSSRYLVKRTGEKVFLECVQDMDHENMFWYRQDPGLGLRLIYFSYDVKMKEKGDIPEGYSVSREKKERFSLILESASTNQTSMYLCASRKYTTSGSRTDTQYFGPGTRLTVL.

This clone has just one count. The chain links TRBV7-2 to TRBJ1-5, with D maybe TRBD1 (5 bases). In germline, CDR1 is SGHTA, CDR2 FQGNSA. The CDR3 sequence is 14 residues long. V was trimmed by 5 bases and J by 6 bases, leaving 14 bases between them. The CDR3 nucleotides are TGTGCCAGCAGCCTAAATCCGGGGCTTCAGCCCCAGCATTTT. Protein: CASSLNPGLQPQHF.

The gene calls are TRBV5-1 and TRBJ2-7; possible D gene TRBD2, 6 bases. Germline V CDR1 and CDR2: SGHRS, YFSETQ. The CDR3 contains 13 residues. Trimming took 3 bases from V and 6 from J, leaving 13 bases between them. CDR3 in amino acids: CASSSAGEVEQYF. The CDR3 nucleotides are TGCGCCAGCAGCTCTGCTGGGGAGGTCGAGCAGTACTTC.

This rearrangement joins TRBV19 to TRBJ1-2; the D is unclear. This CDR3 spans 13 amino acids. Germline CDR1 is LNHDA and CDR2 is SQIVND (reference sequence). The germline V and J ends were trimmed by 2 bases and 4 bases, with 8 bases remaining between them. Here the CDR3 DNA reads TGTGCCAGTAGTATATTCCCAGCCTATGGCTACACCTTC. This encodes CASSIFPAYGYTF.

This chain uses TRBV30 with TRBJ2-1, with 14 bases identical to TRBD2. The CDR3 is 15 residues long. Per germline, CDR1 GTSNPN and CDR2 SVGIG (reference sequence). The V segment lost 3 bases and the J segment 7 bases; nucleotides outside the gene matches: 5. The CDR3 coding sequence is TGTGCCTGGAGACCCGGGACTAGCGGGAGAAATGAGCAGTTCTTC. This sequence encodes CAWRPGTSGRNEQFF.

This clone was counted between two and nine times. The chain is built from TRBV4-2 and TRBJ2-2; 9 bases align to TRBD1. This CDR3 is built from 16 residues. J gave up 6 bases and V 4 bases, and 9 bases lay outside the gene matches. Germline CDR1 and CDR2: LGHNA and YNFKEQ. CDR3 in amino acids: CASSPQLGTGPGELFF. The CDR3 DNA reads TGTGCCAGCAGCCCCCAGCTGGGGACAGGGCCCGGGGAGCTGTTTTTT.

This chain connects TRBV6-5 to TRBJ1-1; D is undetermined. The CDR3 is 12 residues long. Germline loops: CDR1 MNHEY, CDR2 SVGAGI. V was trimmed by 8 bases and J by 6 bases, leaving 13 bases between them. The CDR3 protein is CASRTVLAEAFF. CDR3 sequence (DNA): TGTGCCAGCCGTACAGTGCTCGCTGAAGCTTTCTTT.

CDR3 residues: CASSQGVHANTGELFF. Here the CDR3 DNA reads TGCGCCAGCAGCCAAGGGGTTCACGCGAACACCGGGGAGCTGTTTTTT. This chain connects TRBV4-1 to TRBJ2-2; no clear D. The CDR3 runs to 16 residues. Trimming stripped 1 base from V and 0 bases from J, with 9 bases between. Germline assignment: CDR1 MGHRA and CDR2 YSYEKL.

The J gene is TRBJ1-1, the V gene TRBV15, with TRBD1 matching over 9 bases. The CDR3 contains 18 residues. J gave up 1 base and V 2 bases, and 11 bases lay outside the gene matches. Germline V gene sequence: CDR1 LNHNV, CDR2 YYDKDF (reference sequence). CDR3 sequence: CATSRQYRGLLGNTEAFF. The DNA of the CDR3 is TGTGCCACCAGCAGACAGTACAGGGGGCTTTTGGGGAACACTGAAGCTTTCTTT.